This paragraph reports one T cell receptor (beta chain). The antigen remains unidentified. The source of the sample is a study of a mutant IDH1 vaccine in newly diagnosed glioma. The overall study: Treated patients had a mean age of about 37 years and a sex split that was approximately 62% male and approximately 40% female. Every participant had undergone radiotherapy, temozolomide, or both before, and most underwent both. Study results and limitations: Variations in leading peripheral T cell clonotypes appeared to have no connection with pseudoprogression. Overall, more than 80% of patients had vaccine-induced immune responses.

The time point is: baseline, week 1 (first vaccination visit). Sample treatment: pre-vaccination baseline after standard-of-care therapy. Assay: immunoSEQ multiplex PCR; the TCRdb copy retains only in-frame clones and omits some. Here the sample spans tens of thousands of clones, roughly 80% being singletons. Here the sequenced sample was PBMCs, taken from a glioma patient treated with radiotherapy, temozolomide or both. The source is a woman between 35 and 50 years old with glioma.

CDR3 nucleotide sequence: TGCAGCGGGAAAACAGGGCCCTACGAGCAGTACTTC. This encodes CSGKTGPYEQYF. The chain is built from TRBV29-1 and TRBJ2-7; possible D gene TRBD1, 6 bases. The V gene's germline CDR1 is SQVTM and CDR2 ANQGSEA. Trimming pared 7 bases from V and 2 bases from J, leaving 12 bases between. The CDR3 is 12 residues long.